Detailed here is one TCR beta chain. The data are from a study of blood T cell repertoires in COVID-19. CDR3 size: 13 residues. V was trimmed by 5 bases and J by 5 bases, leaving 9 bases between them. From germline, CDR1 is MDHEN and CDR2 SYDVKM. The assay was immunoSEQ multiplex PCR, and TCRdb's table has in-frame clones only and misses some. This sample has 20,000 or so clones, with roughly 87% found just once. J is TRBJ2-2 and V is TRBV28; D might be TRBD2 (6 bases). This sequence originates from a human donor in a cohort sampled during active COVID-19. Input material: peripheral blood. In DNA form, the CDR3 reads TGTGCCAGCAGTGGGACTTTTACCGGGGAGCTGTTTTTT. Translated: CASSGTFTGELFF.